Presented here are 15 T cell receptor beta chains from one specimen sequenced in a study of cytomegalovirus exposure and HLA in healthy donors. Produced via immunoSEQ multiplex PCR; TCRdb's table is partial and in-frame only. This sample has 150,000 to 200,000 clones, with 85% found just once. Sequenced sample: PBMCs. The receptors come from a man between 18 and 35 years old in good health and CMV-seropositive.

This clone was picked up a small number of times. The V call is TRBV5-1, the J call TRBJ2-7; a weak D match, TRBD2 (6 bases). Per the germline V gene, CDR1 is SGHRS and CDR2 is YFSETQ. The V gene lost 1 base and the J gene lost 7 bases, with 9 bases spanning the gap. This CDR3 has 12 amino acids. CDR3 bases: TGCGCCAGCAGCTTGCTGGGGGGAGAGCAGTACTTC. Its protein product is CASSLLGGEQYF.

The CDR3 here is CASSQDQLRLAGGNNWELFF. The DNA for the CDR3 is TGCGCCAGCAGCCAAGATCAACTCCGGCTAGCGGGAGGGAATAACTGGGAGCTGTTTTTT. The V and J genes are TRBV4-1 and TRBJ2-2, with 12 nucleotides matching TRBD2. J was trimmed by 9 bases and V by 0 bases; bases with no gene match: 17. CDR1 is MGHRA and CDR2 is YSYEKL in the germline V gene. This CDR3 is built from 20 residues.

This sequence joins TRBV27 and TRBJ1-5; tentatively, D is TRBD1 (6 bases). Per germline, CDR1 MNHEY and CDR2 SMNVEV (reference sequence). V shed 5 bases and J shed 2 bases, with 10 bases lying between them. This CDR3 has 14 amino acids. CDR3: CASSAAGGNQPQHF. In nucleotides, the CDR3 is TGTGCCAGCAGTGCGGCAGGGGGCAATCAGCCCCAGCATTTT.

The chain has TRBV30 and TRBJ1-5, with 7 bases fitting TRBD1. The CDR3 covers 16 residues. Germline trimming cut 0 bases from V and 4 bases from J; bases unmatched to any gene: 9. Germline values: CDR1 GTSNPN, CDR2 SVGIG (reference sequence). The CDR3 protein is CAWSVQGRRRNQPQHF. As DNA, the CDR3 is TGTGCCTGGAGTGTACAGGGGCGCAGGAGAAATCAGCCCCAGCATTTT. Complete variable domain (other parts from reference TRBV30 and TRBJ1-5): SQTIHQWPATLVQPVGSPLSLECTVEGTSNPNLYWYRQAAGRGLQLLFYSVGIGQISSEVPQNLSASRPQDRQFILSSKKLLLSDSGFYLCAWSVQGRRRNQPQHFGDGTRLSIL.

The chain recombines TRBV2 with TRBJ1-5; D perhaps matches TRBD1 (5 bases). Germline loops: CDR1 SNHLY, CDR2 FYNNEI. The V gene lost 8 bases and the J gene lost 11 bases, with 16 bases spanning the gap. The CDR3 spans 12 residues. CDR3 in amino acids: CASGGTAFSQHF. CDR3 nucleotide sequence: TGTGCCAGCGGGGGGACGGCTTTTTCCCAGCATTTT.

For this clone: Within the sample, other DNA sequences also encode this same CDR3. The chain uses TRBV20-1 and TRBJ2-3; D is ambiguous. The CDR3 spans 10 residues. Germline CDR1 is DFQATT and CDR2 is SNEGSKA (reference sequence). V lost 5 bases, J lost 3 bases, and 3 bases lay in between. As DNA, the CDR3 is TGCAGTGCTTATACAGATACGCAGTATTTT. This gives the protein CSAYTDTQYF.

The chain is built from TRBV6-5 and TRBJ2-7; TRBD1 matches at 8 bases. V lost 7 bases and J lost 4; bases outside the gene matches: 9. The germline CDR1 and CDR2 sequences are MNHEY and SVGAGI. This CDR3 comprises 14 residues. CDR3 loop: CASTTRDRRYEQYF. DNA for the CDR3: TGTGCCAGCACCACCAGGGACAGGCGGTACGAGCAGTACTTC.

The DNA of the CDR3 is TGTGCCAGCAGTTTATACAGGGTTGGGAACAATGAGCAGTTCTTC. This encodes CASSLYRVGNNEQFF. The chain links TRBV27 to TRBJ2-1; tentative D call: TRBD1 (6 bases). The ends were cut back, 1 base at V and 5 bases at J, with 12 bases in the middle. This CDR3 has 15 residues. Germline values: CDR1 MNHEY, CDR2 SMNVEV (reference sequence).

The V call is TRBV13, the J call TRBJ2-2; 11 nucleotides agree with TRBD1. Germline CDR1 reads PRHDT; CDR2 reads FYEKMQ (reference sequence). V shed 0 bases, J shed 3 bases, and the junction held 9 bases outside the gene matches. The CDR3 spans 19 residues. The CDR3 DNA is TGTGCCAGCAGCTTAGGCGTGGGGACAGGGGGTTTTGACACCGGGGAGCTGTTTTTT. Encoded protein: CASSLGVGTGGFDTGELFF.

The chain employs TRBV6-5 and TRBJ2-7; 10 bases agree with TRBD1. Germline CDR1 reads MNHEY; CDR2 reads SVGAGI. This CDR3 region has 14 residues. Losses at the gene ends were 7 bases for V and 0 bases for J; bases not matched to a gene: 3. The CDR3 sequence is CASKRDRGSYEQYF. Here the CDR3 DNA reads TGTGCCAGCAAGCGGGACAGGGGCTCCTACGAGCAGTACTTC.

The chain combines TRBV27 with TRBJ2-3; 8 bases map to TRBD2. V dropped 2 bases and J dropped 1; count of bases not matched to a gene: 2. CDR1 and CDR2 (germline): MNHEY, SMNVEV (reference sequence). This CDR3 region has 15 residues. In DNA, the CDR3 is TGTGCCAGCAGTTTAGCGGGAGGACGCACAGATACGCAGTATTTT. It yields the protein CASSLAGGRTDTQYF.

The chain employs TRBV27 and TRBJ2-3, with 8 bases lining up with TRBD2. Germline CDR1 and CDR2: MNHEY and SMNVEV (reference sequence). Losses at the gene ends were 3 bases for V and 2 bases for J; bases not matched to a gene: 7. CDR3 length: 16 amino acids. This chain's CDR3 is CASSFLASGSTDTQYF. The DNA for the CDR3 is TGTGCCAGCAGTTTCTTGGCTAGCGGGTCCACAGATACGCAGTATTTT.

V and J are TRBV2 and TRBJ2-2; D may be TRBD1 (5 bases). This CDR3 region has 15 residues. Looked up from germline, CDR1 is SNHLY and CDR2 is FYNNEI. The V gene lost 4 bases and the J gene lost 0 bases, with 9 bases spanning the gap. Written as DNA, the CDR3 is TGTGCCAGCAGTGGCGGACACCCGAACACCGGGGAGCTGTTTTTT. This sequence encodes CASSGGHPNTGELFF.

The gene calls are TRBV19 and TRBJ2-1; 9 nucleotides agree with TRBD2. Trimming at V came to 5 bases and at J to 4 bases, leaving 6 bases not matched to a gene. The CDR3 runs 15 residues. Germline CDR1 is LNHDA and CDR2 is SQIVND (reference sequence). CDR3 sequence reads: CASSLGAGGYNEQFF. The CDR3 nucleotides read TGTGCCAGTAGTCTTGGAGCGGGAGGTTACAATGAGCAGTTCTTC.

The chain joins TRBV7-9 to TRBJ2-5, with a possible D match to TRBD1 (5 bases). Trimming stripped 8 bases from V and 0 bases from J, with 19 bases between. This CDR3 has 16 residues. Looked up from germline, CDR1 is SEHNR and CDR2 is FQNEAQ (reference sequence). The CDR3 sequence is CASRSTVPTDQETQYF. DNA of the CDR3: TGTGCCAGCCGATCGACAGTTCCCACGGACCAAGAGACCCAGTACTTC.